Sequencing of this TCR beta chain was carried out in a study of cytomegalovirus exposure and HLA in healthy donors. Points from the study as a whole: Most subjects' HLA-A and HLA-B alleles were reportedly predicted from TCR beta sequences. In vitro checks showed that a few CMV-associated chains really do target CMV antigens. Of the V segments, some could not be distinguished, including TRBV6-2 and TRBV6-3, and were excluded.

The germline CDR1 and CDR2 sequences are MNHEY and SVGAGI. This CDR3 comprises 15 residues. In the PCR, 60 Vbeta and 13 Jbeta primers were used. Clones were read by immunoSEQ multiplex PCR, and TCRdb kept only the in-frame ones, dropping some. The sample has 200,000 or so clones, 80% to 90% seen once. In the case of this clone: Its antigen is currently unknown.

The chain uses TRBV6-5 and TRBJ2-5; TRBD1 matches 10 bases. The J call may not be correct, given that the DNA end is closer to TRBJ2-7. The sample consisted of PBMCs. The source is a man in his thirties or forties in good health and CMV-seronegative. The CDR3 region has the DNA TGTGCCAGCAGTTGGGGACAGGGGACAACCTACGAGCAGTACTTC. Amino acids: CASSWGQGTTYEQYF.